This TCR beta chain was identified in a study of cytomegalovirus exposure and HLA in healthy donors. Germline lookup yields CDR1 MNHEY and CDR2 SMNVEV (reference sequence). The V end lost 5 bases, the J end lost 0 bases, and 13 bases lay between the germline ends. The CDR3 runs 15 residues. Data came from immunoSEQ multiplex PCR; TCRdb stores just in-frame clones and leaves some out. Found here are 35,000 to 55,000 clones, 80% to 95% of them singletons; the top ten hold less than 2.5%. Sequenced: PBMCs. The source is a woman between 18 and 30 years old in good health and CMV-seronegative. This chain links TRBV27 with TRBJ1-1; no clear D gene. The CDR3 nucleotides are TGTGCCAGCAGTCCCCATCCTACCGTGAACACTGAAGCTTTCTTT. This codes for CASSPHPTVNTEAFF.